Below are 32 T cell receptor beta chains sequenced from a single sample in a study of blood T cell repertoires in COVID-19. Here immunoSEQ multiplex PCR was the method, and the copy in TCRdb shows in-frame clones only, minus some. The sample consists of 24,000 or so clones, around 87% of them appearing once. The material sequenced was peripheral blood. These TCRs come from a human donor in a cohort sampled during active COVID-19. The donor label of this sample is uncertain.

The chain recombines TRBV23-1 with TRBJ1-5, with TRBD1 as a possible D gene (6 bases). TRBV23-1 is placed among ORFs of uncertain function. This CDR3 has 15 residues. Trimming removed 2 bases from V and 4 bases from J, with 12 bases in between. The CDR3 reads CASSQPKDRNQPQHF. In DNA form, the CDR3 reads TGCGCCAGCAGTCAACCAAAGGACAGAAATCAGCCCCAGCATTTT.

The chain carries TRBV6-4 and TRBJ2-1, with TRBD1 matching over 8 bases. The CDR3 runs to 15 residues. The V segment lost 5 bases and the J segment 2 bases; nucleotides outside the gene matches: 5. Germline CDR1 reads MRHNA; CDR2 reads SNTAGT. The CDR3 sequence is CASSTGGSPYNEQFF. CDR3 in DNA: TGTGCCAGCAGTACAGGGGGTAGTCCCTACAATGAGCAGTTCTTC.

The chain carries TRBV18 and TRBJ2-7, with D maybe TRBD1 (5 bases). V was cut by 3 bases and J by 1 base, with 10 bases left in between. This CDR3 comprises 14 residues. Germline-derived CDR1 and CDR2 are KGHSH and LQKENI. The DNA for the CDR3 is TGTGCCAGCTCACCCGAGACAGTTTCCTACGAGCAGTACTTC. It encodes CASSPETVSYEQYF.

This clone has a handful of counts. The V gene is TRBV7-9, the J gene TRBJ2-2; D perhaps matches TRBD1 (5 bases). The CDR3 contains 13 residues. Trimming pared 5 bases from V and 6 bases from J, leaving 10 bases between. The germline V gene encodes CDR1 SEHNR and CDR2 FQNEAQ (reference sequence). The CDR3 DNA sequence: TGTGCCAGCAGCGCAGGGTTAGCCGGGGAGCTGTTTTTT. This translates into CASSAGLAGELFF.

V and J are TRBV7-3 and TRBJ2-5, with a possible D match to TRBD2 (6 bases). Germline values: CDR1 SGHTA, CDR2 FQGTGA. Between the trimmed V and J ends, which lost 5 bases and 5 bases, there was a span of 15 bases. The CDR3 is made up of 14 amino acids. CDR3: CASSPMGGMETQYF. The CDR3 DNA reads TGTGCCAGCAGCCCAATGGGCGGGATGGAGACCCAGTACTTC.

The J gene is TRBJ2-7, the V gene TRBV7-9, with a possible D match to TRBD1 (5 bases). The CDR3 length is 11 residues. Germline V gene data show CDR1 as SEHNR and CDR2 as FQNEAQ (reference sequence). Trimming pared 11 bases from V and 5 bases from J, leaving 13 bases between. The CDR3 region has the DNA TGTGCCGTTGGGGCGGCGGACGAGCAGTACTTC. This encodes CAVGAADEQYF.

The V and J genes are TRBV29-1 and TRBJ1-1; D may be TRBD1 (5 bases). This CDR3 comprises 12 residues. The V end lost 3 bases, the J end lost 4 bases, and 9 bases lay between the germline ends. CDR1 SQVTM and CDR2 ANQGSEA come from the germline V gene. The CDR3 region has the DNA TGCAGCGTTGAGTGGGGGGGCACTGAAGCTTTCTTT. It is translated as CSVEWGGTEAFF.

This clone was picked up a small number of times. The rearrangement uses TRBV2 and TRBJ2-1; D is perhaps TRBD1 (6 bases). V was clipped by 3 bases and J by 7 bases, with 19 bases between them. Germline values: CDR1 SNHLY, CDR2 FYNNEI. The CDR3 runs 16 residues. The CDR3 coding sequence is TGTGCCAGCAGTGATAGCAGGGGTGGTCCGGGGAATGAGCAGTTCTTC. Protein product: CASSDSRGGPGNEQFF.

This clone appeared a few times. The J gene is TRBJ1-2, the V gene TRBV7-9; 10 bases map to TRBD1. The CDR3 is 14 residues long. CDR1 is SEHNR and CDR2 is FQNEAQ in the germline V gene (reference sequence). V dropped 5 bases and J dropped 4; count of bases not matched to a gene: 4. CDR3 DNA sequence: TGTGCCAGCAGCCGGACAGGGGGTAGCTATGGCTACACCTTC. It translates to CASSRTGGSYGYTF.

This chain joins TRBV5-5 and TRBJ2-1; 8 bases line up with TRBD1. The CDR3 is 16 residues long. From germline, CDR1 is SGHKS and CDR2 YYEKEE (reference sequence). V shed 4 bases and J 4 bases; nucleotides not matched to a gene: 10. The CDR3 bases are TGTGCCAGCAGCACTAAAGGGGACAGGCTATACAATGAGCAGTTCTTC. Its protein is CASSTKGDRLYNEQFF.

The rearrangement links TRBV5-4 to TRBJ2-7; 8 nucleotides agree with TRBD2. The CDR3 is made up of 14 amino acids. Germline V lookup: CDR1 SGHNT, CDR2 YYREEE (reference sequence). V trimming: 2 bases; J trimming: 6 bases; junction bases outside the gene matches: 7. CDR3 sequence reads: CASSFILAAAEQYF. For the CDR3, the DNA is TGTGCCAGCAGCTTCATACTAGCGGCGGCCGAGCAGTACTTC.

The rearrangement links TRBV3-1 (or the pseudogene TRBV3-2) to TRBJ2-5; 12 bases match TRBD2. Germline V gene sequence: CDR1 LGHDT, CDR2 YNNKEL (reference sequence). The V gene end was trimmed by 3 bases and the J gene end by 6 bases; junction bases not matched to a gene: 8. This CDR3 is 16 amino acids long. The CDR3 here is CASSHLSTSGGQTQYF. The CDR3 DNA reads as TGTGCCAGCAGCCATTTGTCGACTAGCGGGGGTCAGACCCAGTACTTC.

The J gene is TRBJ1-1, the V gene TRBV5-1; D is perhaps TRBD1 (6 bases). Germline CDR1 reads SGHRS; CDR2 reads YFSETQ. The length of the CDR3 is 16 residues. V was clipped by 4 bases and J by 5 bases, with 21 bases between them. This chain's CDR3 is CASSQSPAGEGTEAFF. CDR3 nucleotides: TGCGCCAGCAGCCAATCACCGGCAGGGGAAGGAACTGAAGCTTTCTTT.

This sequence joins TRBV5-1 and TRBJ2-7, with 11 bases matching TRBD1. Germline CDR1 is SGHRS and CDR2 is YFSETQ. V lost 1 base, J lost 0 bases, and 6 bases stayed unmatched. CDR3 length: 17 residues. Here the CDR3 reads CASSLSRTGGFSYEQYF. Written as DNA, the CDR3 is TGCGCCAGCAGCTTGTCAAGGACAGGGGGCTTCTCCTACGAGCAGTACTTC.

This clone was seen only a few times. The chain carries TRBV9 and TRBJ2-7; 9 bases agree with TRBD1. Per germline, CDR1 SGDLS and CDR2 YYNGEE. The CDR3 has 14 residues. The V and J ends lost 1 base and 6 bases, in that order; junction bases with no gene match: 5. The CDR3 nucleotides read TGTGCCAGCAGCGTACAGGACAGGGGTGGCGAGCAGTACTTC. It encodes CASSVQDRGGEQYF.

This clone was detected only a few times. The chain joins TRBV10-3 to TRBJ2-5, with TRBD1 matching 7 bases. The CDR3 length is 14 residues. Looked up from germline, CDR1 is ENHRY and CDR2 is SYGVKD. Trimming cost V 7 bases and J 3 bases; bases outside gene matches: 8. CDR3: CAIKESQGKETQYF. The DNA for the CDR3 is TGTGCCATCAAGGAGTCACAGGGGAAAGAGACCCAGTACTTC.

V is TRBV6-5 and J is TRBJ1-5, with D possibly being TRBD1 (5 bases). Per the germline V gene, CDR1 is MNHEY and CDR2 is SVGAGI. The CDR3 runs 13 residues. Trimming left V 4 bases short and J 7 bases short, with 11 bases between. CDR3 region: CASSSQGGQPQHF. CDR3 sequence (DNA): TGTGCCAGCAGTTCTCAGGGAGGGCAGCCCCAGCATTTT.

The chain recombines TRBV27 with TRBJ2-1; 14 bases fit TRBD2. The CDR3 extends over 16 amino acids. J was trimmed by 9 bases and V by 4 bases; bases with no gene match: 8. The germline CDR1 and CDR2 sequences are MNHEY and SMNVEV (reference sequence). The CDR3 DNA sequence: TGTGCCAGCAGTTCCCCCGGGACTAGCGGGGGAATTGAGCAGTTCTTC. As protein: CASSSPGTSGGIEQFF.

Only one count was recorded for this clone. This chain links TRBV2 with TRBJ2-7, with a weak D call TRBD1 (5 bases). This CDR3 has 12 amino acids. The ends were cut back, 7 bases at V and 2 bases at J, with 9 bases in the middle. Germline V gives CDR1 SNHLY, CDR2 FYNNEI. The DNA for the CDR3 is TGTGCCAGCAATGCCAGGGCCTACGAGCAGTACTTC. Protein product: CASNARAYEQYF. Based on the CDR3 plus reference TRBV2 and TRBJ2-7, the full variable domain is EPEVTQTPSHQVTQMGQEVILRCVPISNHLYFYWYRQILGQKVEFLVSFYNNEISEKSEIFDDQFSVERPDGSNFTLKIRSTKLEDSAMYFCASNARAYEQYFGPGTRLTVT.

The chain employs TRBV6-2 or TRBV6-3 and TRBJ1-5, with unresolved D. V was clipped by 6 bases and J by 4 bases, with 10 bases between them. Germline V gene sequence: CDR1 MNHEY, CDR2 SVGEGT. The CDR3 runs 13 residues. CDR3 residues: CASRPDMNQPQHF. The CDR3 DNA is TGTGCCAGCAGACCTGACATGAATCAGCCCCAGCATTTT.

The J gene is TRBJ2-7, the V gene TRBV28, with 11 positions matching TRBD2. V dropped 4 bases and J dropped 6; count of bases not matched to a gene: 8. This CDR3 has 15 residues. Germline V gives CDR1 MDHEN, CDR2 SYDVKM. CDR3 sequence: CASSSSSGGQREQYF. CDR3 DNA: TGTGCCAGCAGTTCATCTAGCGGGGGGCAGCGCGAGCAGTACTTC.

The CDR3 is CASSQGQSIMAQHF. CDR3 in DNA: TGTGCCAGCAGCCAAGGCCAGTCCATTATGGCCCAGCATTTT. The chain joins TRBV3-1 (or the pseudogene TRBV3-2) to TRBJ1-5, with D unresolved. Per germline, CDR1 LGHDT and CDR2 YNNKEL (reference sequence). The V end lost 1 base, the J end lost 11 bases, and 15 bases lay between the germline ends. The CDR3 spans 14 residues.

The gene calls are TRBV5-1 and TRBJ2-1, with TRBD1 identical over 7 bases. The junction had 7 bases not matched to a gene; V was cut back by 4 bases and J by 9 bases. The CDR3 contains 13 residues. Germline CDR1 is SGHRS and CDR2 is YFSETQ. The CDR3 DNA follows: TGCGCCAGCAGCCCTGACAGGGCAGGTGAGCAGTTCTTC. Residues: CASSPDRAGEQFF.

The chain joins TRBV7-2 to TRBJ1-3; tentatively, D is TRBD1 (6 bases). Germline CDR1 and CDR2: SGHTA and FQGNSA. The CDR3 extends over 15 amino acids. Trimming shortened V by 5 bases and J by 2 bases, and 13 bases separated the two germline ends. The CDR3 DNA reads as TGTGCCAGCAGCAGGGGGGGCGAGACTGGAAACACCATATATTTT. It translates to CASSRGGETGNTIYF.

V gene TRBV9 combines with J gene TRBJ2-5; TRBD2 matches at 7 bases. Trimming at V came to 0 bases and at J to 5 bases, leaving 7 bases not matched to a gene. The CDR3 is 15 amino acids. The germline V gene has CDR1 SGDLS and CDR2 YYNGEE. In nucleotides, the CDR3 is TGTGCCAGCAGCGTAGAGCGGGGCTTGGGGGAGACCCAGTACTTC. Its protein product is CASSVERGLGETQYF.

This clone was recorded only once. The V and J genes are TRBV18 and TRBJ1-5; 8 bases line up with TRBD1. After removal of 2 bases from V and 5 bases from J, the junction contained 14 bases not matched to a gene. Germline CDR1 KGHSH, CDR2 LQKENI. The CDR3 runs to 18 residues. The CDR3: CASSPEERTGSWHQPQHF. For the CDR3, the DNA is TGTGCCAGCTCACCAGAGGAAAGGACAGGGTCGTGGCATCAGCCCCAGCATTTT.

This chain connects TRBV7-3 to TRBJ2-3; the D gene is possibly TRBD2 (6 bases). CDR1 SGHTA and CDR2 FQGTGA come from the germline V gene. The V end was cut by 4 bases, the J end by 0 bases, with 20 bases between. The CDR3 is 18 residues long. The chain's CDR3 is CASSSVGLALPSTDTQYF. CDR3 nucleotide sequence: TGTGCCAGCAGCTCGGTGGGACTGGCCCTTCCTAGCACAGATACGCAGTATTTT. Variable domain in full (rest from reference TRBV7-3 and TRBJ2-3): GAGVSQTPSNKVTEKGKYVELRCDPISGHTALYWYRQSLGQGPEFLIYFQGTGAADDSGLPNDRFFAVRPEGSVSTLKIQRTERGDSAVYLCASSSVGLALPSTDTQYFGPGTRLTVL.

The rearrangement uses TRBV6-5 and TRBJ1-5, with TRBD1 identical over 11 bases. The CDR3 loop spans 13 amino acids. V lost 4 bases and J lost 7; bases outside the gene matches: 0. CDR1 and CDR2 from the germline V gene are MNHEY and SVGAGI. The DNA of the CDR3 is TGTGCCAGCAGTTGGGACAGGGGGCAGCCCCAGCATTTT. Residues: CASSWDRGQPQHF.

The V and J genes are TRBV16 and TRBJ2-2; 8 bases map to TRBD2. CDR1 is KGHSY and CDR2 is FQNENV in the germline V gene. This CDR3 is 17 amino acids long. V lost 2 bases to trimming and J lost 0 bases; unmatched junction nucleotides: 5. CDR3 DNA sequence: TGTGCCAGCAGCCAAGGGCTAGCGGGCCCGAACACCGGGGAGCTGTTTTTT. This codes for CASSQGLAGPNTGELFF.

The chain combines TRBV19 with TRBJ2-7; 8 positions match TRBD1. Germline lookup yields CDR1 LNHDA and CDR2 SQIVND (reference sequence). V dropped 3 bases and J dropped 2; count of bases not matched to a gene: 6. This CDR3 has 15 amino acids. CDR3 residues: CASSIGQGGAYEQYF. The CDR3 DNA is TGTGCCAGTAGTATCGGACAGGGCGGAGCCTACGAGCAGTACTTC.

The V and J genes are TRBV19 and TRBJ1-4, with TRBD1 identical over 10 bases. Trimming at V came to 5 bases and at J to 6 bases, leaving 6 bases not matched to a gene. Germline CDR1 is LNHDA and CDR2 is SQIVND (reference sequence). This CDR3 is built from 15 residues. The CDR3 is CASSPSTGGYEKLFF. CDR3 in DNA: TGTGCCAGTAGTCCCTCGACAGGGGGCTATGAAAAACTGTTTTTT. Based on the CDR3 plus reference TRBV19 and TRBJ1-4, the full variable domain is DGGITQSPKYLFRKEGQNVTLSCEQNLNHDAMYWYRQDPGQGLRLIYYSQIVNDFQKGDIAEGYSVSREKKESFPLTVTSAQKNPTAFYLCASSPSTGGYEKLFFGSGTQLSVL.

The genes are TRBV7-2 and TRBJ2-2, with 15 bases that match TRBD2. The germline V gene has CDR1 SGHTA and CDR2 FQGNSA. The CDR3 has 19 amino acids. J lost 6 bases, V lost 7 bases, and 15 bases had no gene match. DNA of the CDR3: TGTGCCAGCAACCTTAGAGGGACTAGCGGGGGGTTAGACTCCGGGGAGCTGTTTTTT. Translation: CASNLRGTSGGLDSGELFF.